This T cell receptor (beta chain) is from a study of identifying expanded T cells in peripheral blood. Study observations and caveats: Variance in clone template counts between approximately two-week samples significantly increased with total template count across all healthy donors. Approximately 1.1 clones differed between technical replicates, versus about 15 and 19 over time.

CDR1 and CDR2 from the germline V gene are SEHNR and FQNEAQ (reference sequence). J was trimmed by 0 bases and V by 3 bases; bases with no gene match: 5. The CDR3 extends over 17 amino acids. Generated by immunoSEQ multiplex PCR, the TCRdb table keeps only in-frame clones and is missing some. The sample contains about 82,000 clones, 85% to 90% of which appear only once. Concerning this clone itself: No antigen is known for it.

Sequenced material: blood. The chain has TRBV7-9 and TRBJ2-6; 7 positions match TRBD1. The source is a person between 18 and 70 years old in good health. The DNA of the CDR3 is TGTGCCAGCAGCTTGGGACAGTACCCCTCTGGGGCCAACGTCCTGACTTTC. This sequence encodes CASSLGQYPSGANVLTF.